Listed below are T cell receptor beta chains from one sample, sequenced in a study of blood T cell repertoires in COVID-19. Libraries were prepared by immunoSEQ multiplex PCR; TCRdb keeps only in-frame clonotypes and omits some of them. Counted here are 95,000 or so clones, about 86% occurring once; the ten biggest clones make up more than 1%. Sequenced sample: peripheral blood. The source is a man older than 75 with active or convalescent COVID-19. Each CDR3 is given without its conserved first and last residue.

v_call	j_call	cdr3_aa
TRBV7-2	TRBJ2-5	ASSRGQAPQETQY
TRBV6-5	TRBJ1-1	ASRPHGGRDTEAF
TRBV28	TRBJ2-7	ASSLQGVNEQY
TRBV2	TRBJ2-1	ASSTQGLAGAQF
TRBV27	TRBJ2-7	ASTQAGTGPLGQY
TRBV7-9	TRBJ1-2	ASSFQGAIDYT
TRBV5-4	TRBJ2-3	ASSRGLAGSTDTQY
TRBV15	TRBJ2-5	ATSRDRGETQY
TRBV12-3/TRBV12-4	TRBJ1-4	ASSHDGYEKLF
TRBV19	TRBJ1-4	ASSIVTRDGTNEKLF
TRBV29-1	TRBJ1-2	SVEDRGRDGYT
TRBV4-3	TRBJ2-3	ASSQGHSGDTQY
TRBV9	TRBJ2-1	ASSVGPAGGSNEQF
TRBV5-4	TRBJ1-2	ASSLAGKGGNYGYT
TRBV6-1	TRBJ2-7	ASSEAVGLAGIYEQY
TRBV24-1	TRBJ2-3	ATSDLGTGGTDTQY
TRBV9	TRBJ2-1	ASSAPPGGRRDEQF
TRBV19	TRBJ2-2	ASRRTGPTGELF
TRBV18	TRBJ2-3	ASSPQGPQLKRGRDTQY
TRBV2	TRBJ2-1	ASQAGQWTRHNEQF
TRBV5-5	TRBJ2-1	ASSSTTGNDEQF
TRBV18	TRBJ1-1	ASSQGGETEAF